This TCR beta chain originates from a study of blood T cells in healthy people across ages. Germline V CDR1 and CDR2: DFQATT, SNEGSKA (reference sequence). The CDR3 spans 12 residues. General study points: There were more naive CD4+ cells and higher diversity in long-lived donors than in aged donors.

Per sample, no less than 5.5 micrograms of total RNA were extracted. This clonotype was picked up a small number of times. Antigen specificity is unknown. With a J-beta primer mix and a sample-barcoded 5' primer, a second PCR ran roughly 6 to 11 cycles. TCRdb independently ran MiXCR on the 5' RACE reads; one entry per CDR3 protein. The sample records hundreds of thousands of distinct CDR3 sequences, about 24% being singletons. The data also belong to a second study, concerning T cells of mothers and their children. From that paper: Approximately 2.7 million TCR beta reads per child versus over 9.5 million per mother. Thymic selection shapes TCR recombination output similarly in related and unrelated pairs.

Sequencing was done on a sample of blood. The chain combines TRBV20-1 with TRBJ2-5; no reliable D call. The end of the DNA is better explained by TRBJ2-7, so the J call may be wrong. This TCR was sampled from a boy younger than 18 in good health. CDR3: CSAIRTGYEQYF. In nucleotides, the CDR3 is TGCAGTGCCATCAGGACGGGCTACGAGCAGTACTTC.